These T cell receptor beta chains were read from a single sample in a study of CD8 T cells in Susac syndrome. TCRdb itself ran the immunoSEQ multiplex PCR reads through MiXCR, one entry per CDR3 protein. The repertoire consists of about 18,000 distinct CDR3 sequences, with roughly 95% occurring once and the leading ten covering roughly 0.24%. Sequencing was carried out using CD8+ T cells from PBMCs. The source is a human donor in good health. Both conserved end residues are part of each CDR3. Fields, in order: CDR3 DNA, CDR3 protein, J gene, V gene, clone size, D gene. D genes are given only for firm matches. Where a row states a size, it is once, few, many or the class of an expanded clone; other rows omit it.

cdr3_nt: TGTGCCAGCAGCCCTCCGTTGTATTTT
cdr3_aa: CASSPPLYF
j_call: TRBJ2-3
v_call: TRBV25-1
clone_size: .
d_call: .

cdr3_nt: TGTGCCAGCAGCTTAGAACCGGGATCCCACAATGAGCAGTTCTTC
cdr3_aa: CASSLEPGSHNEQFF
j_call: TRBJ2-1
v_call: TRBV7-6
clone_size: .
d_call: .

cdr3_nt: TGTGCCAGCAGTTTATCTCGGGGGGCCTCCTACGAGCAGTACTTC
cdr3_aa: CASSLSRGASYEQYF
j_call: TRBJ2-7
v_call: TRBV28
clone_size: .
d_call: .

cdr3_nt: TGTGCCAGCAGCTCGGGGTCGGAGGGAATTGATCAGCCCCAGCATTTT
cdr3_aa: CASSSGSEGIDQPQHF
j_call: TRBJ1-5
v_call: TRBV7-9
clone_size: .
d_call: .

cdr3_nt: TGTGCCAGCAGGGCGAGAGACAATGAGCAGTTCTTC
cdr3_aa: CASRARDNEQFF
j_call: TRBJ2-1
v_call: TRBV7-9
clone_size: .
d_call: .

cdr3_nt: TGCGCCAGCAGCCAAGATCGGACAGGGGGCAACACTGGCTACACCTTC
cdr3_aa: CASSQDRTGGNTGYTF
j_call: TRBJ1-2
v_call: TRBV4-3
clone_size: .
d_call: TRBD1

cdr3_nt: TGCAGTGCTAGAGGGGTCTATAACTACAATGAGCAGTTCTTC
cdr3_aa: CSARGVYNYNEQFF
j_call: TRBJ2-1
v_call: TRBV20-1
clone_size: .
d_call: .

cdr3_nt: TGCGCCAGCAGCCAAGCAGGCGGGAACAATGAGCAGTTCTTC
cdr3_aa: CASSQAGGNNEQFF
j_call: TRBJ2-1
v_call: TRBV4-3
clone_size: .
d_call: .

cdr3_nt: TGTGCCACCAGCCCCTGGGGGGATTGGACCGGGGAGCTGTTTTTT
cdr3_aa: CATSPWGDWTGELFF
j_call: TRBJ2-2
v_call: TRBV15
clone_size: .
d_call: .

cdr3_nt: TGTGCCACCAGCAGTCCTCCGGACGGGGTCAACGAGCAGTTCTTC
cdr3_aa: CATSSPPDGVNEQFF
j_call: TRBJ2-1
v_call: TRBV15
clone_size: .
d_call: .

cdr3_nt: TGTGCCAGTAGTATCAGCGGATTTAGCTCCTACAATGAGCAGTTCTTC
cdr3_aa: CASSISGFSSYNEQFF
j_call: TRBJ2-1
v_call: TRBV19
clone_size: .
d_call: .

cdr3_nt: TGTGCCAGCACCGATGGGGCTAGCGGGAGTCTCTCGAACACCGGGGAGCTGTTTTTT
cdr3_aa: CASTDGASGSLSNTGELFF
j_call: TRBJ2-2
v_call: TRBV28
clone_size: .
d_call: TRBD2

cdr3_nt: TGTGCCATCAGTGAGTGGGACAGGGACGAGCAGTACTTC
cdr3_aa: CAISEWDRDEQYF
j_call: TRBJ2-7
v_call: TRBV10-3
clone_size: .
d_call: TRBD1

cdr3_nt: TGCGCCAGCAGCTTGGAGCGTTGGGAGGTACAAGATACGCAGTATTTT
cdr3_aa: CASSLERWEVQDTQYF
j_call: TRBJ2-3
v_call: TRBV5-1
clone_size: .
d_call: .

cdr3_nt: TGTGCCAGCAGCCAAGGTGCAGGGTGGAATGAAAAACTGTTTTTT
cdr3_aa: CASSQGAGWNEKLFF
j_call: TRBJ1-4
v_call: TRBV3-1
clone_size: .
d_call: .

cdr3_nt: TGTGCCAGCAGCCAAGGGGGTTCTTGGCAGGGGAACTATGGCTACACCTTC
cdr3_aa: CASSQGGSWQGNYGYTF
j_call: TRBJ1-2
v_call: TRBV3-1
clone_size: .
d_call: .

cdr3_nt: TGTGCCAGCAGCCCGACTGGACTAGCGGGAGGGATTTGGCTGGAAGAGACCCAGTACTTC
cdr3_aa: CASSPTGLAGGIWLEETQYF
j_call: TRBJ2-5
v_call: TRBV11-1
clone_size: .
d_call: TRBD2

cdr3_nt: TGTGCCAGCATTGAAGATTGGGGGGCGGGCAATCAGCCCCAGCATTTT
cdr3_aa: CASIEDWGAGNQPQHF
j_call: TRBJ1-5
v_call: TRBV6-1
clone_size: .
d_call: .

cdr3_nt: TGCAGCGCCCCGGGCCCGGAGAACACCATATATTTT
cdr3_aa: CSAPGPENTIYF
j_call: TRBJ1-3
v_call: TRBV29-1
clone_size: .
d_call: .

cdr3_nt: TGTGCCAGCGCAACGGGGGGTGACAATGAGCAGTTCTTC
cdr3_aa: CASATGGDNEQFF
j_call: TRBJ2-1
v_call: TRBV6-6
clone_size: .
d_call: TRBD2

cdr3_nt: TGTGCCAGCAGTTACATTGGGGCCAGGGTCGTGGAGACCCAGTACTTC
cdr3_aa: CASSYIGARVVETQYF
j_call: TRBJ2-5
v_call: TRBV6-5
clone_size: once
d_call: .

cdr3_nt: TGTGCCAGCAGAGACCATGGGACAGGGAATGAGCAGTTCTTC
cdr3_aa: CASRDHGTGNEQFF
j_call: TRBJ2-1
v_call: TRBV6-1
clone_size: .
d_call: TRBD1

cdr3_nt: TGTGCCAGCAGTTTAGTTTTTAGGGCGGAGGATACGCAGTATTTT
cdr3_aa: CASSLVFRAEDTQYF
j_call: TRBJ2-3
v_call: TRBV27
clone_size: .
d_call: .

cdr3_nt: TGTGCCAGCAAGGGCGGGGTAGCCGGGGCCAACGTCCTGACTTTC
cdr3_aa: CASKGGVAGANVLTF
j_call: TRBJ2-6
v_call: TRBV21-1
clone_size: .
d_call: .

cdr3_nt: TGCGCCAGCAGCCAAGATCAATGGAGGAACACTGAAGCTTTCTTT
cdr3_aa: CASSQDQWRNTEAFF
j_call: TRBJ1-1
v_call: TRBV4-1
clone_size: .
d_call: .

cdr3_nt: TGTGCCAGCTCACCATTTCCCCATGAGCAGTTCTTC
cdr3_aa: CASSPFPHEQFF
j_call: TRBJ2-1
v_call: TRBV18
clone_size: .
d_call: .

cdr3_nt: TGTGCCAGCAGTGTTCCCGACTCTGGGGGGCTCGAAGCTTTCTTT
cdr3_aa: CASSVPDSGGLEAFF
j_call: TRBJ1-1
v_call: TRBV28
clone_size: .
d_call: .

cdr3_nt: TGTGCCAGCAGCCACACCCTAGCGGGAGTCAGATCGGGAGAGACCCAGTACTTC
cdr3_aa: CASSHTLAGVRSGETQYF
j_call: TRBJ2-5
v_call: TRBV14
clone_size: .
d_call: TRBD2

cdr3_nt: TGTGCCAGCAGACGACAGCTATGGAACACTGAAGCTTTCTTT
cdr3_aa: CASRRQLWNTEAFF
j_call: TRBJ1-1
v_call: TRBV6-2/TRBV6-3
clone_size: .
d_call: .

cdr3_nt: TGTGCCAGCAGTTTATCAATTAGCGAGGTCTACAATGAGCAGTTCTTC
cdr3_aa: CASSLSISEVYNEQFF
j_call: TRBJ2-1
v_call: TRBV27
clone_size: .
d_call: .

cdr3_nt: TGTGCCAGCAGCTCCCACGGAGGGGGCCGCTACGAGCAGTACTTC
cdr3_aa: CASSSHGGGRYEQYF
j_call: TRBJ2-7
v_call: TRBV13
clone_size: few
d_call: .

cdr3_nt: TGTGCCAGTAGTATTACGGGTAGCTCCTACAATGAGCAGTTCTTC
cdr3_aa: CASSITGSSYNEQFF
j_call: TRBJ2-1
v_call: TRBV19
clone_size: .
d_call: .

cdr3_nt: TGTGCCAGCAGCTTAGCAATCTACCTTGACTCCTACAATGAGCAGTTCTTC
cdr3_aa: CASSLAIYLDSYNEQFF
j_call: TRBJ2-1
v_call: TRBV7-8
clone_size: .
d_call: .

cdr3_nt: TGTGCCAGCAGCGTATTTGGATTGGGGACGGACAATGAGCAGTTCTTC
cdr3_aa: CASSVFGLGTDNEQFF
j_call: TRBJ2-1
v_call: TRBV9
clone_size: .
d_call: .

cdr3_nt: TGTGCCAGCAGCGTTGGACTAGCGGGGATTTACGAGCAGTACTTC
cdr3_aa: CASSVGLAGIYEQYF
j_call: TRBJ2-7
v_call: TRBV7-8
clone_size: .
d_call: TRBD2

cdr3_nt: TGTGCCTGGAGCTGGGGCGCCTACAATGAGCAGTTCTTC
cdr3_aa: CAWSWGAYNEQFF
j_call: TRBJ2-1
v_call: TRBV30
clone_size: .
d_call: .

cdr3_nt: TGTGCCAGCAGCCCCAGGGGCTTGGAGACCCAGTACTTC
cdr3_aa: CASSPRGLETQYF
j_call: TRBJ2-5
v_call: TRBV7-9
clone_size: .
d_call: .

cdr3_nt: TGTGCCAGTAGTAAAGATAGCACAGATACGCAGTATTTT
cdr3_aa: CASSKDSTDTQYF
j_call: TRBJ2-3
v_call: TRBV19
clone_size: .
d_call: .

cdr3_nt: TGTGCCAGCAGCTGGTATGAAAAACTGTTTTTT
cdr3_aa: CASSWYEKLFF
j_call: TRBJ1-4
v_call: TRBV7-9
clone_size: .
d_call: .

cdr3_nt: TGTGCCAGCAGTTCCGGGACCGTGAACACTGAAGCTTTCTTT
cdr3_aa: CASSSGTVNTEAFF
j_call: TRBJ1-1
v_call: TRBV27
clone_size: .
d_call: .

cdr3_nt: TGTGCCAGCAGCCAGGGACTAGCCTACGAGCAGTACTTC
cdr3_aa: CASSQGLAYEQYF
j_call: TRBJ2-7
v_call: TRBV4-2
clone_size: few
d_call: TRBD2

cdr3_nt: TGCAGTGCTAGAGAGTCGGCGGGAGGACTCTACGAGCAGTACTTC
cdr3_aa: CSARESAGGLYEQYF
j_call: TRBJ2-7
v_call: TRBV20-1
clone_size: .
d_call: TRBD2

cdr3_nt: TGTGCCAGCACCAATAGACTAGCCAAAAACATTCAGTACTTC
cdr3_aa: CASTNRLAKNIQYF
j_call: TRBJ2-4
v_call: TRBV6-1
clone_size: .
d_call: .

cdr3_nt: TGTGCCAGCAGTTTTATCGCAGGGGGCGGGGGCTACACCTTC
cdr3_aa: CASSFIAGGGGYTF
j_call: TRBJ1-2
v_call: TRBV28
clone_size: .
d_call: TRBD1

cdr3_nt: TGTGCCAGCAGTTTCCAGGGGACCACAGATACGCAGTATTTT
cdr3_aa: CASSFQGTTDTQYF
j_call: TRBJ2-3
v_call: TRBV28
clone_size: .
d_call: .

cdr3_nt: TGTGCCAGCAGGCCTACCAGGGCCTCTGAAAACACCATATATTTT
cdr3_aa: CASRPTRASENTIYF
j_call: TRBJ1-3
v_call: TRBV7-2
clone_size: once
d_call: .

cdr3_nt: TGTGCCAGCTGGGCCTTCCGACAGATAGGGCCCCAGCATTTT
cdr3_aa: CASWAFRQIGPQHF
j_call: TRBJ1-5
v_call: TRBV6-2/TRBV6-3
clone_size: .
d_call: .

cdr3_nt: TGTGCCAGCAGCTTAGGGGACGGGCCGACCCAGTACTTC
cdr3_aa: CASSLGDGPTQYF
j_call: TRBJ2-5
v_call: TRBV5-6
clone_size: .
d_call: .

cdr3_nt: TGTGCCGTCGGTTCTGGGAACCGAGAGACCCAGTACTTC
cdr3_aa: CAVGSGNRETQYF
j_call: TRBJ2-5
v_call: TRBV7-9
clone_size: .
d_call: .

cdr3_nt: TGTGCTAGCAGCTCCTCTAGCGGGCCTTACAATGAGCAGTTCTTC
cdr3_aa: CASSSSSGPYNEQFF
j_call: TRBJ2-1
v_call: TRBV7-7
clone_size: .
d_call: TRBD2

cdr3_nt: TGTGCCAGCAGTGAACAGGGACTAGCGGGCCCCAGTCCCTACGAGCAGTACTTC
cdr3_aa: CASSEQGLAGPSPYEQYF
j_call: TRBJ2-7
v_call: TRBV6-1
clone_size: .
d_call: TRBD2

cdr3_nt: TGTGCCAGCAGTTTAAACGAATCCTACGAGCAGTACTTC
cdr3_aa: CASSLNESYEQYF
j_call: TRBJ2-7
v_call: TRBV28
clone_size: .
d_call: .

cdr3_nt: TGTGCCAGCAGTTTAGCTGTGGGATACTCTGGGGCCAACGTCCTGACTTTC
cdr3_aa: CASSLAVGYSGANVLTF
j_call: TRBJ2-6
v_call: TRBV12-3/TRBV12-4
clone_size: .
d_call: .

cdr3_nt: TGTGCCAGCAGCCAACAGGGGTTCAATCAGCCCCAGCATTTT
cdr3_aa: CASSQQGFNQPQHF
j_call: TRBJ1-5
v_call: TRBV7-9
clone_size: .
d_call: TRBD1

cdr3_nt: TGTGCCAGCAGCTTAGCTGCAGGGGACGCCTACGAGCAGTACTTC
cdr3_aa: CASSLAAGDAYEQYF
j_call: TRBJ2-7
v_call: TRBV7-9
clone_size: .
d_call: .

cdr3_nt: TGTGCCAGCACCGTAGACAGGGGGAAAACCTCTGGGGCCAACGTCCTGACTTTC
cdr3_aa: CASTVDRGKTSGANVLTF
j_call: TRBJ2-6
v_call: TRBV12-3/TRBV12-4
clone_size: .
d_call: TRBD1